This T cell receptor beta chain was recorded in a study of shared clonotypes between healthy human individuals. Study at large: Per donor, CD8 memory used one plate, CD8 naive used two, CD4 memory used three and CD4 naive used three.

As regards this clone: Its antigen is not identified.

The germline CDR1 and CDR2 sequences are SGHAT and FQNNGV. This CDR3 contains 19 residues. The V gene lost 4 bases and the J gene lost 4 bases, with 29 bases spanning the gap. The naive CD8 subset, CD45RO-negative cells positively selected for CCR7, excluded terminally differentiated effector memory CD45RA+ cells. Every subset had its genomic DNA shared out evenly among several immunoSEQ plates. The table came from immunoSEQ multiplex PCR; TCRdb's copy has only in-frame clones and leaves some out. This sample yields approximately 810,000 clones, of which 92% are seen a single time; around 24% belongs to the top ten. Study results and caveats: Clonotype sharing among the donors was expected to vary with sequencing depth.

The V call is TRBV11-2, the J call TRBJ2-7; D perhaps matches TRBD2 (7 bases). Sequencing input: naive CD8+ T cells sorted from blood. The source is a man aged 30 to 39 in good health. The CDR3 region has the DNA TGTGCCAGCAGCTCGCCCCCGGGTTCCCCGGGAGGAGGGGGTTACGAGCAGTACTTC. Its protein is CASSSPPGSPGGGGYEQYF.